Listed below are T cell receptor beta chains from one sample, sequenced in a study of T-cell reconstitution after alpha-beta-depleted transplantation in children. TCRdb itself ran the PCR reads through MiXCR, one entry per CDR3 protein. The repertoire holds hundreds of thousands of distinct CDR3 sequences, with roughly 13% as singletons. Specimen: PBMCs, collected before TCRalphabeta/CD19-depleted stem cell transplant. The receptors were sampled from a girl between 2 and 10 years old with congenital amegakaryocytic thrombocytopenia, due to receive a stem cell transplant. Both conserved end residues are part of each CDR3. The D gene is left open where the match is weak. Clone size, where shown, is once, few, many, or a class for clones that have expanded.

clone_size,v_call,j_call,d_call,cdr3_aa,cdr3_nt
.,TRBV4-2,TRBJ2-1,TRBD2,CASSLLIGTSGSYEQFF,TGTGCCAGCAGCCTACTTATAGGGACTAGCGGGAGCTATGAGCAGTTCTTC
few,TRBV10-2,TRBJ2-5,TRBD2,CASGGGLAGFGTQYF,TGCGCCAGCGGGGGGGGGCTAGCGGGATTTGGGACCCAGTACTTC
many,TRBV6-5,TRBJ2-2,TRBD2,CASSYSVASGRFGELFF,TGTGCCAGCAGTTACTCGGTGGCTAGCGGGAGGTTCGGGGAGCTGTTTTTT
many,TRBV27,TRBJ2-7,.,CASSLDDSYEQYF,TGTGCCAGCAGTTTAGACGACTCCTACGAGCAGTACTTC
.,TRBV7-2,TRBJ2-1,TRBD2,CASSLGPSGHNEQFF,TGTGCCAGCAGCTTAGGGCCTAGCGGGCACAATGAGCAGTTCTTC
many,TRBV5-1,TRBJ2-2,TRBD1,CASSSATGQQFTGELFF,TGCGCCAGCAGCTCAGCGACGGGACAGCAATTCACCGGGGAGCTGTTTTTT
.,TRBV20-1,TRBJ2-1,TRBD2,CSAEGAGAAYNEQFF,TGCAGTGCCGAGGGAGCGGGGGCCGCCTACAATGAGCAGTTCTTC
.,TRBV5-1,TRBJ2-6,.,CASSIRLGGANVLTF,TGCGCCAGCAGCATACGACTTGGTGGGGCCAACGTCCTGACTTTC
many,TRBV29-1,TRBJ2-7,.,CSGGVGSYEQYF,TGCAGCGGGGGAGTGGGCTCCTACGAGCAGTACTTC
many,TRBV3-1,TRBJ1-1,.,CASSPGPYNTEAFF,TGTGCCAGCAGCCCGGGACCTTACAACACTGAAGCTTTCTTT
.,TRBV3-1,TRBJ2-1,.,CASSQDRGIEQFF,TGTGCCAGCAGCCAAGATCGGGGTATTGAGCAGTTCTTC
.,TRBV5-1,TRBJ2-3,TRBD1,CASSLRDRGTDTQYF,TGCGCCAGCAGTTTACGGGACAGGGGCACAGATACGCAGTATTTT
.,TRBV7-6,TRBJ2-1,.,CASSLAIAGIGSNEQFF,TGTGCCAGCAGCTTAGCTATTGCCGGGATAGGGTCCAATGAGCAGTTCTTC
many,TRBV20-1,TRBJ2-7,.,CSARKETGLYEQYF,TGCAGTGCTAGAAAGGAGACAGGACTCTACGAGCAGTACTTC
many,TRBV10-3,TRBJ2-6,.,CAISEDAGANVLTF,TGTGCCATCAGTGAGGACGCTGGGGCCAACGTCCTGACTTTC
many,TRBV20-1,TRBJ2-7,.,CSARPESYEQYF,TGCAGTGCTAGACCAGAGAGCTACGAGCAGTACTTC
many,TRBV20-1,TRBJ1-4,.,CSARVWHANNEKLFF,TGCAGTGCTAGGGTTTGGCACGCGAATAATGAAAAACTGTTTTTT
.,TRBV3-1,TRBJ1-1,.,CASRRTAQNTEAFF,TGTGCCAGCAGGAGGACGGCTCAGAACACTGAAGCTTTCTTT
.,TRBV6-5,TRBJ2-7,TRBD2,CASSSGMGLVSYEQYF,TGTGCCAGCAGTTCTGGTATGGGACTAGTTTCCTACGAGCAGTACTTC
many,TRBV28,TRBJ2-7,.,CASSSLGNSYEQYF,TGTGCCAGCAGTTCCCTTGGTAACTCCTACGAGCAGTACTTC
many,TRBV5-1,TRBJ1-1,.,CASSLASPPVGGAFF,TGCGCCAGCAGCTTGGCCTCACCGCCCGTGGGGGGAGCTTTCTTT
many,TRBV29-1,TRBJ2-7,.,CSVAGTLSEQYF,TGCAGCGTTGCCGGGACACTTAGCGAGCAGTACTTC
.,TRBV3-1,TRBJ2-2,TRBD2,CASSQRLAGYTGELFF,TGTGCCAGCAGCCAAAGGCTAGCGGGTTACACCGGGGAGCTGTTTTTT
many,TRBV20-1,TRBJ1-2,.,CSARDTRQANYGYTF,TGCAGTGCTAGAGATACGAGACAGGCTAACTATGGCTACACCTTC
many,TRBV12-3/TRBV12-4,TRBJ2-2,TRBD2,CASSLGLAGGELFF,TGTGCCAGCAGTTTAGGACTAGCCGGCGGGGAGCTGTTTTTT
few,TRBV20-1,TRBJ2-7,.,CSAPGHYDYEQYF,TGCAGTGCTCCTGGGCACTACGACTACGAGCAGTACTTC
.,TRBV20-1,TRBJ2-7,.,CSASPGDEQYF,TGCAGTGCTAGTCCCGGCGACGAGCAGTACTTC
many,TRBV29-1,TRBJ2-5,.,CSVEPGRETQYF,TGCAGCGTTGAGCCAGGGAGGGAGACCCAGTACTTC
many,TRBV20-1,TRBJ2-3,.,CSARDGASVGADTQYF,TGCAGTGCTAGAGATGGGGCTAGCGTAGGGGCAGATACGCAGTATTTT
many,TRBV20-1,TRBJ2-1,.,CSARGGFEQFF,TGCAGTGCTAGAGGGGGATTTGAGCAGTTCTTC
.,TRBV5-4,TRBJ1-2,.,CATSLSGDYGYTF,TGTGCCACCAGCTTGTCGGGCGACTATGGCTACACCTTC
few,TRBV5-1,TRBJ2-7,TRBD1,CASSRPRQGAGEQYF,TGCGCCAGCAGCCGACCAAGACAGGGGGCGGGGGAGCAGTACTTC
many,TRBV14,TRBJ1-3,TRBD1,CASSSDRGHGNTIYF,TGTGCCAGCAGCTCCGACAGGGGTCACGGAAACACCATATATTTT
many,TRBV3-1,TRBJ1-1,.,CASSQEVPVTEAFF,TGTGCCAGCAGCCAAGAGGTCCCGGTCACTGAAGCTTTCTTT
many,TRBV5-1,TRBJ2-2,.,CASSPVTANTGELFF,TGCGCCAGCAGCCCCGTGACAGCTAACACCGGGGAGCTGTTTTTT